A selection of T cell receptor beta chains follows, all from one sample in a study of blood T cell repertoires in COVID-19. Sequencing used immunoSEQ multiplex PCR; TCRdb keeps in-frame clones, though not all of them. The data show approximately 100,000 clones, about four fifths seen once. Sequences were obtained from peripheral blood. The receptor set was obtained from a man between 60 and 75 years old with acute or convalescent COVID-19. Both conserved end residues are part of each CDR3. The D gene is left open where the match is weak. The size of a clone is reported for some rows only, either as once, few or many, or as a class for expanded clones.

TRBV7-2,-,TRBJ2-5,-,CASSPLMSSETQYF,TGTGCCAGCAGCCCCCTTATGAGTTCCGAGACCCAGTACTTC
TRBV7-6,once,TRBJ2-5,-,CASTPPIVRAGETQYF,TGTGCCAGCACCCCGCCAATAGTTAGAGCCGGAGAGACCCAGTACTTC
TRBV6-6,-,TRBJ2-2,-,CASSYWLGGNTGELFF,TGTGCCAGCAGTTATTGGCTAGGCGGGAACACCGGGGAGCTGTTTTTT
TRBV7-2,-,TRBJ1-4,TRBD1,CASRRTGIGEKLFF,TGTGCCAGCAGACGGACAGGGATAGGGGAAAAACTGTTTTTT
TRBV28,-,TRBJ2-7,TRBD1,CASSSPGTGIYEQYF,TGTGCCAGCAGCTCCCCCGGGACAGGGATTTACGAGCAGTACTTC
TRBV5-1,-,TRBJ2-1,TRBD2,CASSLRTSDNEQFF,TGCGCCAGCAGCCTCAGGACTAGCGACAATGAGCAGTTCTTC
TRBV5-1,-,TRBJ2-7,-,CASSFVDTYSYEQYF,TGCGCCAGCAGCTTTGTCGACACCTACTCCTACGAGCAGTACTTC
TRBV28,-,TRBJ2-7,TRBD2,CASSSGTSPHEQYF,TGTGCCAGCAGTTCAGGGACTAGCCCCCACGAGCAGTACTTC
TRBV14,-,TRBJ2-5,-,CASSQGRLIGETQYF,TGTGCCAGCAGTCAGGGTCGGTTGATTGGAGAGACCCAGTACTTC
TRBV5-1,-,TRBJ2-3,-,CASSLGQGGLDTQYF,TGCGCCAGCAGCTTGGGTCAGGGGGGTTTAGATACGCAGTATTTT
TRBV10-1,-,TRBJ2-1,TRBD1,CASSFGTGGPRSSYNEQFF,TGCGCCAGCAGTTTTGGGACAGGGGGCCCGAGAAGCTCCTACAATGAGCAGTTCTTC
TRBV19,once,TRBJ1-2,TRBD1,CASSTGTGGFYGYTF,TGTGCCAGTAGTACCGGGACAGGGGGGTTCTATGGCTACACCTTC
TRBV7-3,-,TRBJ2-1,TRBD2,CASSPLAGTHEQFF,TGTGCCAGCAGCCCTCTAGCGGGGACCCATGAGCAGTTCTTC
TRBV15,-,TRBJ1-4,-,CATKQGINEKLFF,TGTGCCACTAAACAGGGCATTAATGAAAAACTGTTTTTT
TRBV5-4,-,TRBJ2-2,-,CASRSTFGSVPGELFF,TGTGCCAGCAGATCCACATTCGGGAGCGTCCCCGGGGAGCTGTTTTTT
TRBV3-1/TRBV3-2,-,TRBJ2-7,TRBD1,CASSQGTGGNEQYF,TGTGCCAGCAGCCAAGGGACAGGGGGGAACGAGCAGTACTTC
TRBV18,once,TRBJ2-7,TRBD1,CASSPRDSSYEQYF,TGTGCCAGCTCTCCGAGGGACAGCTCCTACGAGCAGTACTTC
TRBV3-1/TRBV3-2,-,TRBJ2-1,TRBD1,CASSQENRGRGEQFF,TGTGCCAGCAGCCAAGAAAACAGGGGGCGGGGTGAGCAGTTCTTC
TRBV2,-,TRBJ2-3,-,CASSTQGDTQYF,TGTGCCAGCAGTACACAGGGTGATACGCAGTATTTT
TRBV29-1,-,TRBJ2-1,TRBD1,CSVRTGDYYYYNEQFF,TGCAGCGTGAGGACAGGGGACTACTACTACTACAATGAGCAGTTCTTC
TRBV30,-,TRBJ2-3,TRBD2,CAWQTSGGYTQYF,TGTGCCTGGCAGACTAGCGGGGGTTATACGCAGTATTTT
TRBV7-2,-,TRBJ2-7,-,CASRPGPGRQYF,TGTGCCAGTAGACCAGGTCCGGGGAGGCAGTACTTC